Following are 27 T cell receptor beta chains from one sample sequenced in a study of shared clonotypes between healthy human individuals. Profiling relied on immunoSEQ multiplex PCR, and the TCRdb table lists in-frame clones only, not all of them. The sample comprises approximately 1.9 million clones, around 95% of which are singletons, and approximately 1.7% rests with the top ten. Selected positively for CCR7 and CD45RO-negative, naive CD8 cells excluded terminally differentiated effector memory CD45RA+ cells. The sequenced material came from naive CD8+ T cells from PBMCs. The receptors derive from a man younger than 35 in good health. Some clones in this sample may be carry-over from other donors' samples.

V and J are TRBV6-1 and TRBJ2-7; D possibly corresponds to TRBD2 (6 bases). This CDR3 comprises 17 residues. Trimming shortened V by 3 bases and J by 2 bases, and 20 bases separated the two germline ends. The germline gives CDR1 MNHNS, CDR2 SASEGT. The CDR3 DNA is TGTGCCAGCAGTGAGGCTACTGGGACTGTCAGGACCTACGAGCAGTACTTC. Amino acids: CASSEATGTVRTYEQYF.

This rearrangement joins TRBV5-6 to TRBJ2-1, with D unresolved. Germline CDR1 and CDR2: SGHDT and YYEEEE. Trimming removed 3 bases from V and 0 bases from J, with 10 bases in between. The CDR3 extends over 15 amino acids. The CDR3 region is CASSSVTNSYNEQFF. The CDR3, as DNA: TGTGCCAGCAGCTCCGTAACAAACTCCTACAATGAGCAGTTCTTC.

The genes are TRBV7-8 and TRBJ2-5; tentative D call: TRBD2 (5 bases). Trimming took 5 bases from V and 5 from J, leaving 12 bases between them. Germline V gene sequence: CDR1 SGHVS, CDR2 FQNEAQ. The length of the CDR3 is 13 residues. The DNA of the CDR3 is TGTGCCAGCAGCCTGACGGAGGCGGAGACCCAGTACTTC. It is translated as CASSLTEAETQYF.

The genes are TRBV7-7 and TRBJ2-1; possible D gene TRBD1, 5 bases. Deletions cut 5 bases from V and 0 bases from J, with 14 bases between. The CDR3 loop spans 16 amino acids. The V gene's germline CDR1 is SSHAT and CDR2 FNYEAQ (reference sequence). CDR3: CASSPRQGGSYNEQFF. The CDR3 bases are TGTGCCAGCAGCCCTCGGCAGGGTGGCTCCTACAATGAGCAGTTCTTC. Supplemented by reference TRBV7-7 and TRBJ2-1, the full variable domain reads GAGVSQSPRYKVTKRGQDVTLRCDPISSHATLYWYQQALGQGPEFLTYFNYEAQPDKSGLPSDRFSAERPEGSISTLTIQRTEQRDSAMYRCASSPRQGGSYNEQFFGPGTRLTVL.

The chain joins TRBV6-5 to TRBJ1-1; perhaps TRBD1 as D (6 bases). CDR1 is MNHEY and CDR2 is SVGAGI in the germline V gene. Trimming left V 4 bases short and J 4 bases short, with 16 bases between. This CDR3 has 15 amino acids. CDR3 residues: CASSFFGGRSTEAFF. As DNA, the CDR3 is TGTGCCAGCAGTTTTTTTGGGGGGCGTTCCACTGAAGCTTTCTTT.

The genes are TRBV5-1 and TRBJ2-7; TRBD2 aligns across 9 bases. With V trimmed by 0 bases and J by 2 bases, 3 bases remained unmatched. Germline CDR1 and CDR2: SGHRS and YFSETQ. The CDR3 consists of 15 residues. The CDR3 spells CASSLESGGTYEQYF. The CDR3 nucleotides are TGCGCCAGCAGCTTGGAGAGCGGGGGGACCTACGAGCAGTACTTC.

The V gene is TRBV6-1, the J gene TRBJ1-1; unclear D gene. Trimming pared 6 bases from V and 0 bases from J, leaving 8 bases between. This CDR3 is built from 13 residues. Per the germline V gene, CDR1 is MNHNS and CDR2 is SASEGT. This chain's CDR3 is CASRPGMNTEAFF. CDR3 sequence (DNA): TGTGCCAGCAGACCGGGCATGAACACTGAAGCTTTCTTT.

The chain employs TRBV29-1 and TRBJ2-7, with 7 bases matching TRBD2. V shed 7 bases and J 1 base; nucleotides not matched to a gene: 10. This CDR3 has 14 amino acids. Per the germline V gene, CDR1 is SQVTM and CDR2 is ANQGSEA. The CDR3 sequence is CSAKGQGGSYEQYF. Here the CDR3 DNA reads TGCAGCGCCAAGGGGCAGGGAGGGTCCTACGAGCAGTACTTC.

The rearrangement links TRBV27 to TRBJ2-7; 10 bases align to TRBD2. CDR1 and CDR2 (germline): MNHEY, SMNVEV (reference sequence). The CDR3 contains 15 residues. The junction had 6 bases not matched to a gene; V was cut back by 2 bases and J by 5 bases. CDR3: CASSLKTSGRHEQYF. For the CDR3, the DNA is TGTGCCAGCAGTTTAAAGACTAGCGGGCGACACGAGCAGTACTTC.

The chain joins TRBV7-8 to TRBJ1-2; the match to TRBD1 covers 11 bases. Looked up from germline, CDR1 is SGHVS and CDR2 is FQNEAQ. The junction had 10 bases not matched to a gene; V was cut back by 5 bases and J by 8 bases. The CDR3 is 15 amino acids. The CDR3 DNA follows: TGTGCCAGCAGCGAAGACGGACAGGGGGCAAAAGGCTACACCTTC. Translating it yields CASSEDGQGAKGYTF.

The chain uses TRBV14 and TRBJ1-1; 9 bases fit TRBD1. The CDR3 sequence is 17 residues long. Trimming took 4 bases from V and 0 from J; bases not matched to a gene: 9. Looked up from germline, CDR1 is SGHDN and CDR2 is FVKESK. CDR3 amino acids: CASSLRPGTGMNTEAFF. CDR3 bases: TGTGCCAGCAGCCTTCGTCCCGGGACAGGGATGAACACTGAAGCTTTCTTT.

Note on this clone: The same CDR3 also results from other DNA sequences found in this sample. The chain has TRBV19 and TRBJ2-7, with a possible D match to TRBD1 (6 bases). This CDR3 is built from 13 residues. The germline V and J ends were trimmed by 6 bases and 0 bases, with 9 bases remaining between them. Germline CDR1 LNHDA, CDR2 SQIVND (reference sequence). CDR3 DNA: TGTGCCAGTAGCCTCAGGGGCTCCTACGAGCAGTACTTC. This sequence encodes CASSLRGSYEQYF.

The chain has TRBV4-3 and TRBJ2-7; 7 bases fit TRBD1. The V segment lost 0 bases and the J segment 1 base; nucleotides outside the gene matches: 6. From germline, CDR1 is LGHNA and CDR2 YSLEER. The CDR3 has 16 residues. This CDR3 is CASSQDFGTVSYEQYF. CDR3 bases: TGCGCCAGCAGCCAAGATTTTGGGACAGTATCCTACGAGCAGTACTTC.

This clone occurred once. The V gene is TRBV9, the J gene TRBJ2-3; possible D gene TRBD2, 6 bases. V was pared by 0 bases and J by 2 bases, with 13 bases between. The germline gives CDR1 SGDLS, CDR2 YYNGEE. The CDR3 consists of 16 residues. The CDR3 here is CASSVVGGPFTDTQYF. In DNA, the CDR3 is TGTGCCAGCAGCGTAGTGGGAGGACCTTTCACAGATACGCAGTATTTT.

The chain recombines TRBV29-1 with TRBJ2-1; a weak D match, TRBD2 (5 bases). CDR3 length: 10 amino acids. Trimming left V 5 bases short and J 10 bases short, with 9 bases between. Germline V gene data show CDR1 as SQVTM and CDR2 as ANQGSEA. The CDR3, as DNA: TGCAGCGTTTATCGAGGGGAGCAGTTCTTC. This codes for CSVYRGEQFF.

The chain joins TRBV10-3 to TRBJ2-1; TRBD2 agrees at 11 bases. V shed 10 bases, J shed 3 bases, and the junction held 5 bases outside the gene matches. The CDR3 runs to 14 residues. The germline V gene has CDR1 ENHRY and CDR2 SYGVKD. The CDR3: CATVSGRDYNEQFF. DNA for the CDR3: TGTGCCACCGTTAGCGGGAGGGACTACAATGAGCAGTTCTTC.

The chain carries TRBV5-1 and TRBJ1-1; 9 bases map to TRBD1. Trimming cost V 0 bases and J 6 bases; bases outside gene matches: 6. This CDR3 spans 15 amino acids. CDR1 and CDR2 from the germline V gene are SGHRS and YFSETQ. This CDR3 is CASSLGGTGWAEAFF. The DNA for the CDR3 is TGCGCCAGCAGCTTGGGAGGGACAGGGTGGGCTGAAGCTTTCTTT.

This clone turned up a few times. V and J are TRBV2 and TRBJ1-5, with TRBD1 as a possible D gene (6 bases). Germline V CDR1 and CDR2: SNHLY, FYNNEI. With 5 bases removed from V and 6 bases from J, the gap between germline ends came to 17 bases. This CDR3 comprises 15 residues. The DNA of the CDR3 is TGTGCCAGCAGTCAGTCCCCACAGGGTGGTCAGCCCCAGCATTTT. Amino acid sequence: CASSQSPQGGQPQHF. Full variable domain (missing parts from reference TRBV2 and TRBJ1-5): EPEVTQTPSHQVTQMGQEVILRCVPISNHLYFYWYRQILGQKVEFLVSFYNNEISEKSEIFDDQFSVERPDGSNFTLKIRSTKLEDSAMYFCASSQSPQGGQPQHFGDGTRLSIL.

The rearrangement joins TRBV7-9 to TRBJ2-1, with 12 bases aligning to TRBD2. Germline CDR1 SEHNR, CDR2 FQNEAQ (reference sequence). With 5 bases clipped from V and 5 bases from J, the junction kept 13 bases outside the gene matches. The CDR3 covers 18 residues. CDR3 coding DNA: TGTGCCAGCAGCCTAGGGGCCCATACTAGCGGGAGGAACAATGAGCAGTTCTTC. This gives the protein CASSLGAHTSGRNNEQFF.

The gene calls are TRBV6-5 and TRBJ1-1; D is perhaps TRBD1 (6 bases). Germline V gene data show CDR1 as MNHEY and CDR2 as SVGAGI. The CDR3 sequence is 15 residues long. V was pared by 6 bases and J by 5 bases, with 19 bases between. CDR3: CASSLTQQGITEAFF. The CDR3 bases are TGTGCCAGCAGCCTGACACAACAGGGTATTACTGAAGCTTTCTTT.

The CDR3 coding sequence is TGCGCCAGCAGCCCCCGCGGCGGAGCGGCCTACGAGCAGTACTTC. Translating gives CASSPRGGAAYEQYF. This chain links TRBV5-1 with TRBJ2-7, with a weak D call TRBD2 (5 bases). Germline CDR1 reads SGHRS; CDR2 reads YFSETQ. Between the trimmed V and J ends, which lost 4 bases and 2 bases, there was a span of 16 bases. The CDR3 totals 15 residues.

The chain uses TRBV7-8 and TRBJ1-5; 10 bases are shared with TRBD1. Trimming took 6 bases from V and 4 from J; bases not matched to a gene: 6. The CDR3 spans 15 residues. Germline V gene sequence: CDR1 SGHVS, CDR2 FQNEAQ. CDR3 nucleotides: TGTGCCAGCAGGTCCGACAGGGGGCATAATCAGCCCCAGCATTTT. Translation: CASRSDRGHNQPQHF.

The V call is TRBV7-2, the J call TRBJ1-4; the match to TRBD1 covers 8 bases. Germline CDR1 reads SGHTA; CDR2 reads FQGNSA. Germline trimming cut 5 bases from V and 10 bases from J; bases unmatched to any gene: 9. This CDR3 is 14 amino acids long. The chain's CDR3 is CASSLDRGRVKLFF. As DNA, the CDR3 is TGTGCCAGCAGCCTAGACAGGGGAAGGGTAAAACTGTTTTTT.

As to this clone: Other nucleotide sequences from this sample produce the same CDR3. This chain links TRBV27 with TRBJ2-5; D is ambiguous. CDR1 is MNHEY and CDR2 is SMNVEV in the germline V gene (reference sequence). V shed 2 bases and J shed 2 bases, with 9 bases lying between them. The CDR3 extends over 14 amino acids. The CDR3, as DNA: TGTGCCAGCAGTTTAAGCAGATCTCAAGAGACCCAGTACTTC. This sequence encodes CASSLSRSQETQYF.

V is TRBV7-9 and J is TRBJ2-7; 7 nucleotides line up with TRBD1. The V segment lost 4 bases and the J segment 3 bases; nucleotides outside the gene matches: 3. CDR1 is SEHNR and CDR2 is FQNEAQ in the germline V gene (reference sequence). This CDR3 is built from 13 residues. The CDR3 DNA follows: TGTGCCAGCAGCTGGCAGGGGGTCTACGAGCAGTACTTC. Protein: CASSWQGVYEQYF.

CDR3 in DNA: TGTGCCAGCAGTTACGGGCAGGGGGTCTTTTACGAGCAGTACTTC. Amino acid sequence: CASSYGQGVFYEQYF. The rearrangement joins TRBV6-5 to TRBJ2-7; 7 bases fit TRBD1. Losses at the gene ends were 2 bases for V and 4 bases for J; bases not matched to a gene: 8. Germline V gene data show CDR1 as MNHEY and CDR2 as SVGAGI. CDR3 size: 15 residues.

The V and J genes are TRBV2 and TRBJ1-3; D not resolved. V was clipped by 3 bases and J by 2 bases, with 14 bases between them. Germline V gives CDR1 SNHLY, CDR2 FYNNEI. The CDR3 has 16 residues. CDR3 protein: CASSDAGALPGNTIYF. DNA for the CDR3: TGTGCCAGCAGTGATGCAGGAGCCCTTCCTGGAAACACCATATATTTT.